The clone carrying this TCR beta chain has ten or more counts. Its antigen remains unidentified. Each CDR3 protein gets one entry after TCRdb re-called the 5' RACE reads with MiXCR. Of 700,000 to 850,000 distinct CDR3 sequences listed, 12% are singletons. This specimen comes from a study of CD8 T cells in ankylosing spondylitis. Study-wide results and limits: Disease-associated clones were reportedly significantly overrepresented in matched ankylosing spondylitis synovial fluid. A motif of 7 to 9 highly homologous TCR beta variants was seen as apparently characteristic of ankylosing spondylitis blood. Past studies reported some motif variants in reactive arthritis synovial fluid and blood.

The germline gives CDR1 DFQATT, CDR2 SNEGSKA (reference sequence). The V end lost 4 bases, the J end lost 2 bases, and 10 bases lay between the germline ends. CDR3 size: 13 residues. The receptor comes from a male donor with ankylosing spondylitis. The chain employs TRBV20-1 and TRBJ2-3, with D unclear. Input material: blood, either unsorted or a sorted T cell fraction (not recorded which). The CDR3 here is CSATIISTDTQYF. CDR3 nucleotide sequence: TGCAGTGCTACCATTATTTCCACAGATACGCAGTATTTT.